A selection of T cell receptor beta chains follows, all from one sample in a study of beta chain features in type 1 diabetes. The method was immunoSEQ multiplex PCR; TCRdb's version includes in-frame clones alone and lacks a portion of them. The data contain some 45,000 clones, about 51% of them singletons. The specimen sequenced was Tregs from blood. The source is a woman aged 18-29 years in good health. Each CDR3 is given with its conserved first and last residue. The order of the fields is J gene, V gene, CDR3 protein.

>TRBJ2-1|TRBV19
CASSIERVSYNEQFF
>TRBJ1-1|TRBV10-2
CASRLNRGETEAFF
>TRBJ2-1|TRBV4-2
CASSQEKWGLAAYNEQFF
>TRBJ2-1|TRBV29-1
CSVGMIPTRYNEQFF
>TRBJ2-5|TRBV30
CAWSAGTTETQYF
>TRBJ1-5|TRBV5-1
CASSLSGTPDQPQHF
>TRBJ2-5|TRBV5-5
CASTWGQGLPQETQYF
>TRBJ1-5|TRBV27
CASSRRTGGTGQPQHF
>TRBJ2-1|TRBV7-9
CASRQQGYEYNEQFF
>TRBJ2-7|TRBV30
CAWSPPAGISYEQYF
>TRBJ2-7|TRBV30
CAWALAGGSYEQYF
>TRBJ2-5|TRBV4-2
CASSQAGGSREQYF
>TRBJ2-1|TRBV7-3
CASSLMGAGGPNEQFF
>TRBJ2-7|TRBV5-1
CASSGGAGTDVSEQYF
>TRBJ2-1|TRBV7-2
CASSLVETATQFF